The T cell receptor (beta chain) described here comes from a study of T cell responses to AZD1222 COVID-19 vaccine. CDR1 and CDR2 from the germline V gene are LGHDT and YNNKEL (reference sequence). CDR3 length: 14 amino acids. V dropped 1 base and J dropped 8 bases, with 14 bases sitting between them. Clones were read by immunoSEQ multiplex PCR, and TCRdb kept only the in-frame ones, dropping some. Of 250,000 to 300,000 clones in the sample, approximately 94% were seen once. The receptor comes from an adult who received the AZD1222 COVID-19 vaccine. The rearrangement links TRBV3-1 (or the pseudogene TRBV3-2) to TRBJ1-2; a weak D match, TRBD1 (6 bases). The sequenced sample was peripheral blood, obtained 28 days after the second AZD1222 dose. The CDR3 loop is CASSQVGGTYGYTF. CDR3 bases: TGTGCCAGCAGCCAAGTAGGGGGTACGTACGGCTACACCTTC.